These 3 T cell receptor beta chains came from one sample sequenced in a study of CD4 T cells in relation to SARS-CoV-2 and coronaviruses. Unexposed donor CD4+ T cells date from about 2011-2018, before the COVID-19 pandemic. The cells were cultured for approximately 10 days before CD4+ T cells were isolated. Produced via immunoSEQ multiplex PCR; TCRdb's table is partial and in-frame only. The data hold about 22,000 clones, with over 70% observed a single time. Their recognized antigens are unknown. The material sequenced was CD4+ T cells from PBMCs, cultured in vitro. All receptors derive from a human donor in good health.

This clone was found once. The CDR3 protein is CASSITGQTEAFF. The CDR3 coding sequence is TGTGCCAGCAGTATAACAGGGCAGACTGAAGCTTTCTTT. The chain is built from TRBV25-1 and TRBJ1-1, with a possible D match to TRBD1 (6 bases). Germline CDR1 and CDR2: MGHDK and SYGVNS. With 5 bases removed from V and 5 bases from J, the gap between germline ends came to 12 bases. The CDR3 loop spans 13 amino acids. Full variable domain (outside the CDR3, taken from reference TRBV25-1 and TRBJ1-1): EADIYQTPRYLVIGTGKKITLECSQTMGHDKMYWYQQDPGMELHLIHYSYGVNSTEKGDLSSESTVSRIRTEHFPLTLESARPSHTSQYLCASSITGQTEAFFGQGTRLTVV.

J is TRBJ2-7 and V is TRBV20-1, with D maybe TRBD1 (6 bases). This CDR3 is 11 amino acids long. Germline V gene data show CDR1 as DFQATT and CDR2 as SNEGSKA (reference sequence). Deletions cut 3 bases from V and 6 bases from J, with 9 bases between. In nucleotides, the CDR3 is TGCAGTGCTAGCGCACAGGGCGAGCAGTACTTC. Amino acids: CSASAQGEQYF.

This clone was detected only a few times. The chain is built from TRBV10-1 and TRBJ1-5; D gene uncertain. The germline gives CDR1 WNHNN, CDR2 SYGVQD (reference sequence). Between the trimmed V and J ends, which lost 4 bases and 9 bases, there was a span of 10 bases. The length of the CDR3 is 12 residues. CDR3 DNA sequence: TGCGCCAGCAGTGCCGAAGAGGGGCCCCAGCATTTT. This gives the protein CASSAEEGPQHF.